This TCR beta chain was recorded in a study of shared clonotypes between healthy human individuals. On the study more broadly: Plates per donor: three CD4 naive, three CD4 memory, two CD8 naive, one CD8 memory. Study-wide results and caveats: Non-shared clonotypes had lower generation probabilities than those shared by all four donors.

The CDR3 contains 14 residues. Between the trimmed V and J ends, which lost 5 bases and 2 bases, there was a span of 12 bases. The germline V gene has CDR1 SEHNR and CDR2 FQNEAQ (reference sequence). A note on this clone: As yet, its antigen is unknown.

Using immunoSEQ multiplex PCR, the repertoire was profiled, and TCRdb retains in-frame clones only, with some absent. Of some 320,000 clones in the sample, 80% to 90% are singletons; the top ten hold roughly 17%. The V and J genes are TRBV7-9 and TRBJ2-5; D is ambiguous. The receptor was isolated from a man aged 18 to 29 in good health. Sequencing was carried out using memory CD8+ T cells sorted from blood. Subset here: CD45RO+ cells pooled with CCR7-negative TemRA cells. In DNA, the CDR3 is TGTGCCAGCAGCCCCCTCTGGAGTCAAGAGACCCAGTACTTC. Its translation: CASSPLWSQETQYF.